The clone carrying this TCR beta chain was recorded once. Its antigen is unidentified. This sample stems from a study of shared clonotypes between healthy human individuals. Regarding the study as a whole: Generation probabilities of non-shared clonotypes were lower (relative to those shared by all four donors). The diversity represented, both genetic and in exposure history, was limited by few donors. What naive subsets generally showed was a larger estimated richness than memory subsets showed.

This CDR3 is 11 amino acids long. Trimming took 4 bases from V and 9 from J, leaving 9 bases between them. Germline V gene lookup returns CDR1 WSHSY and CDR2 SAAADI. Execution of the assay was at deep level. Assay used: immunoSEQ multiplex PCR; TCRdb lists only in-frame clones, some missing. The sample holds hundreds of thousands of clones, roughly 97% seen once. This receptor was obtained from a woman aged 25 to 39 in good health. Sequencing was carried out using naive CD4+ T cells sorted from blood. Subset specified: CD45RA+ positively selected. The V call is TRBV10-2, the J call TRBJ1-2; D uncertain. As DNA, the CDR3 is TGCGCCAGCAGTGTGGGAGGGAGCTACACCTTC. Translating gives CASSVGGSYTF.